Presented here are 14 T cell receptor beta chains from one specimen sequenced in a study of T cell repertoires in cytomegalovirus infection. TCRdb processed the reads anew with MiXCR; each CDR3 protein has one entry. The sample includes approximately 730,000 distinct CDR3 sequences, under 35% seen only once; the top ten take around 13%. Their antigens are not known. The specimen comprised cultured CD8+ T cells from PBMCs, sampled from culture after CMV antigen stimulation. The receptors here all came from a human donor in good health (CMV status not recorded). Some clones in this sample may be carry-over from other donors' samples.

This clonotype was detected only a few times. CDR3 sequence: CASSLGIAGGSGANVLTF. The CDR3 bases are TGTGCCAGCAGTTTAGGAATAGCGGGGGGGTCTGGGGCCAACGTCCTGACTTTC. The chain recombines TRBV27 with TRBJ2-6, with 11 bases fitting TRBD2. In germline, CDR1 is MNHEY, CDR2 SMNVEV (reference sequence). This CDR3 region has 18 residues. The V and J ends lost 2 bases and 1 base, in that order; junction bases with no gene match: 4. Full variable domain (remainder filled in from reference TRBV27 and TRBJ2-6): EAQVTQNPRYLITVTGKKLTVTCSQNMNHEYMSWYRQDPGLGLRQIYYSMNVEVTDKGDVPEGYKVSRKEKRNFPLILESPSPNQTSLYFCASSLGIAGGSGANVLTFGAGSRLTVL.

This clonotype was seen more than once but under ten times. The V gene is TRBV12-3 or TRBV12-4, the J gene TRBJ2-2; TRBD2 aligns across 8 bases. The CDR3 covers 14 residues. With V trimmed by 6 bases and J by 6 bases, 6 bases remained unmatched. CDR3 DNA: TGTGCCAGCAGATCCGGGGGGGCCTCCGGGGAGCTGTTTTTT. Its translation is CASRSGGASGELFF.

This clonotype has a handful of counts. The gene calls are TRBV25-1 and TRBJ2-7; no definite D call. The CDR3 runs to 15 residues. Trimming pared 1 base from V and 0 bases from J, leaving 10 bases between. Germline values: CDR1 MGHDK, CDR2 SYGVNS. In DNA, the CDR3 is TGTGCCAGCAGTGAATCCGGCCGAAGCTCCTACGAGCAGTACTTC. It codes for CASSESGRSSYEQYF.

The chain carries TRBV6-5 and TRBJ2-5, with 13 positions matching TRBD2. The CDR3 sequence is 14 residues long. V was pared by 6 bases and J by 7 bases, with 5 bases of the junction left unmatched. Germline V lookup: CDR1 MNHEY, CDR2 SVGAGI. This chain's CDR3 is CASSPGLAGSTQYF. In nucleotides, the CDR3 is TGTGCCAGCAGCCCGGGACTAGCGGGGTCGACCCAGTACTTC.

This clonotype was picked up a small number of times. CDR3 loop: CATSRDTDTQYF. DNA of the CDR3: TGTGCCACCAGCAGAGACACAGATACGCAGTATTTT. The chain links TRBV15 to TRBJ2-3; D gene unclear. V was pared by 0 bases and J by 2 bases, with 0 bases between. The CDR3 is made up of 12 amino acids. Germline assignment: CDR1 LNHNV and CDR2 YYDKDF (reference sequence).

This clonotype has just a few counts. This chain connects TRBV7-9 to TRBJ2-7, with 10 bases aligning to TRBD1. The CDR3 extends over 14 amino acids. Germline trimming cut 4 bases from V and 7 bases from J; bases unmatched to any gene: 7. The germline gives CDR1 SEHNR, CDR2 FQNEAQ (reference sequence). The CDR3 region is CASSSTGGKAEQYF. For the CDR3, the DNA is TGTGCCAGCAGCTCGACAGGGGGCAAGGCGGAGCAGTACTTC.

The V and J genes are TRBV6-5 and TRBJ2-1; 7 nucleotides agree with TRBD2. The CDR3 is made up of 16 amino acids. Germline V lookup: CDR1 MNHEY, CDR2 SVGAGI. The V gene end was trimmed by 0 bases and the J gene end by 6 bases; junction bases not matched to a gene: 8. Here the CDR3 DNA reads TGTGCCAGCAGTTACTCGAAAGCGGGGCCAGGCAATGAGCAGTTCTTC. Translated: CASSYSKAGPGNEQFF.

This clonotype appeared many times. V usage is TRBV12-3 or TRBV12-4 and J usage is TRBJ2-2; 10 nucleotides align to TRBD2. V shed 7 bases, J shed 5 bases, and the junction held 7 bases outside the gene matches. This CDR3 comprises 15 residues. The CDR3 spells CASILTSGPTGELFF. CDR3 sequence (DNA): TGTGCCAGCATCCTGACTAGCGGGCCTACCGGGGAGCTGTTTTTT.

V usage is TRBV6-2 or TRBV6-3 and J usage is TRBJ2-5; TRBD2 matches at 7 bases. From germline, CDR1 is MNHEY and CDR2 SVGEGT. CDR3 length: 17 residues. The V gene end was trimmed by 0 bases and the J gene end by 2 bases; junction bases not matched to a gene: 9. CDR3 loop: CASSYSQPGGWQETQYF. CDR3 bases: TGTGCCAGCAGTTACTCGCAACCGGGGGGTTGGCAAGAGACCCAGTACTTC.

CDR3 sequence (DNA): TGTGCCAGCAGTCAATGGGGGGCGGACGAGCAGTTCTTC. Translation: CASSQWGADEQFF. V usage is TRBV6-1 and J usage is TRBJ2-1; D may be TRBD1 or TRBD2 (6 bases each). From germline, CDR1 is MNHNS and CDR2 SASEGT. Trimming took 5 bases from V and 10 from J, leaving 15 bases between them. This CDR3 has 13 amino acids.

This clonotype was counted once. The chain carries TRBV9 and TRBJ2-6; tentatively, D is TRBD1 (5 bases). The CDR3 loop spans 17 amino acids. Per the germline V gene, CDR1 is SGDLS and CDR2 is YYNGEE. The V gene lost 2 bases and the J gene lost 2 bases, with 14 bases spanning the gap. CDR3 protein: CASSVNRGSPGANVLTF. The CDR3 region has the DNA TGTGCCAGCAGCGTTAATAGGGGATCCCCTGGGGCCAACGTCCTGACTTTC.

The chain recombines TRBV4-3 with TRBJ2-3; no definite D call. Trimming pared 4 bases from V and 2 bases from J, leaving 13 bases between. The germline V gene has CDR1 LGHNA and CDR2 YSLEER. The CDR3 is made up of 15 amino acids. The CDR3 DNA follows: TGCGCCAGCAGCCTCCTGGCGGCAGACACAGATACGCAGTATTTT. Residues: CASSLLAADTDTQYF.

This clonotype was counted a few times. V usage is TRBV10-3 and J usage is TRBJ1-1; 8 nucleotides agree with TRBD1. With V trimmed by 3 bases and J by 3 bases, 6 bases remained unmatched. The CDR3 length is 15 residues. Germline V gene sequence: CDR1 ENHRY, CDR2 SYGVKD. The CDR3 sequence is CAISDPGQGDTEAFF. The CDR3 DNA is TGTGCCATCAGTGACCCCGGACAGGGTGACACTGAAGCTTTCTTT.

This clonotype was recorded at least ten times. The chain joins TRBV7-3 to TRBJ1-1, with D hard to call. The germline gives CDR1 SGHTA, CDR2 FQGTGA. Between the trimmed V and J ends, which lost 4 bases and 1 base, there was a span of 7 bases. The length of the CDR3 is 13 residues. In DNA, the CDR3 is TGTGCCAGCAGCTCGGTTTGGAACACTGAAGCTTTCTTT. Residues: CASSSVWNTEAFF.